A single sample is the source of the 27 T cell receptor beta chains below, sequenced in a study of OX40 agonist ivuxolimab in advanced cancers. TCRdb keeps only in-frame clones here, not all; method: immunoSEQ multiplex PCR. The sample carries approximately 40,000 clones, more than 80% recorded once. The source material was CD4+ or CD8+ T cells sorted from blood, sampled in a trial of the OX40 agonist ivuxolimab. Receptor source: an adult with an advanced solid tumor such as melanoma, head and neck, liver or kidney cancer.

In its sample, this clone was seen once. The CDR3 spells CASSLDRSYGYTF. For the CDR3, the DNA is TGTGCCAGCAGTTTGGACAGGTCCTATGGCTACACCTTC. The chain couples TRBV6-5 to TRBJ1-2, with 7 bases identical to TRBD1. The germline V gene has CDR1 MNHEY and CDR2 SVGAGI. The CDR3 is 13 residues long. J gave up 4 bases and V 4 bases, and 3 bases lay outside the gene matches.

The J gene is TRBJ2-1, the V gene TRBV6-1; 9 bases are a match to TRBD2. The length of the CDR3 is 14 residues. The V gene end was trimmed by 6 bases and the J gene end by 6 bases; junction bases not matched to a gene: 6. CDR1 is MNHNS and CDR2 is SASEGT in the germline V gene. The CDR3 loop is CASRLTSGPNEQFF. CDR3 DNA sequence: TGTGCCAGCAGGTTGACTAGCGGACCCAATGAGCAGTTCTTC.

The J gene is TRBJ2-7, the V gene TRBV7-2; TRBD2 might be the D (7 bases). Germline V CDR1 and CDR2: SGHTA, FQGNSA. Trimming removed 4 bases from V and 3 bases from J, with 13 bases in between. The CDR3 length is 14 residues. CDR3 protein: CASSSPRGGYEQYF. The CDR3 DNA reads as TGTGCCAGCAGCTCACCGAGGGGGGGCTACGAGCAGTACTTC.

The chain employs TRBV11-3 and TRBJ2-7; D might be TRBD2 (5 bases). CDR1 and CDR2 from the germline V gene are SGHNT and YENEEA. The CDR3 runs to 13 residues. The V and J ends lost 3 bases and 7 bases respectively, with 13 bases between them. This chain's CDR3 is CASSFEGMGEQYF. In DNA, the CDR3 is TGTGCCAGCAGCTTCGAGGGAATGGGAGAGCAGTACTTC.

The rearrangement joins TRBV28 to TRBJ1-4; D is unresolved. V was clipped by 2 bases and J by 5 bases, with 9 bases between them. The CDR3 is 14 residues long. Germline-derived CDR1 and CDR2 are MDHEN and SYDVKM. In DNA form, the CDR3 reads TGTGCCAGCAGTTTAGAACAAGTAAATGAAAAACTGTTTTTT. It translates to CASSLEQVNEKLFF.

This chain joins TRBV30 and TRBJ1-2; no clear D. V was shortened by 6 bases and J by 4 bases, with 12 bases between the two germline ends. The germline gives CDR1 GTSNPN, CDR2 SVGIG (reference sequence). The CDR3 spans 12 residues. CDR3 loop: CACRAQVYGYTF. In DNA, the CDR3 is TGTGCCTGCCGAGCACAAGTCTATGGCTACACCTTC.

The J gene is TRBJ1-1, the V gene TRBV5-4; TRBD1 agrees at 8 bases. The CDR3 extends over 15 amino acids. Germline loops: CDR1 SGHNT, CDR2 YYREEE (reference sequence). V lost 1 base to trimming and J lost 2 bases; unmatched junction nucleotides: 4. CDR3 DNA sequence: TGTGCCAGCAGCTTGAGGTCAGGGGGCAACACTGAAGCTTTCTTT. This codes for CASSLRSGGNTEAFF. Based on the CDR3 plus reference TRBV5-4 and TRBJ1-1, the full variable domain is ETGVTQSPTHLIKTRGQQVTLRCSSQSGHNTVSWYQQALGQGPQFIFQYYREEENGRGNFPPRFSGLQFPNYSSELNVNALELDDSALYLCASSLRSGGNTEAFFGQGTRLTVV.

The chain recombines TRBV7-2 with TRBJ1-1; D uncertain. The germline V gene has CDR1 SGHTA and CDR2 FQGNSA. Trimming pared 3 bases from V and 2 bases from J, leaving 13 bases between. The CDR3 length is 15 residues. The CDR3 nucleotides are TGTGCCAGCAGCTTGTATGTCGCGGGAAACACTGAAGCTTTCTTT. It specifies CASSLYVAGNTEAFF.

This rearrangement joins TRBV5-1 to TRBJ2-3, with D tentatively TRBD1 or TRBD2 (5 bases each). V was clipped by 4 bases and J by 6 bases, with 24 bases between them. The CDR3 sequence is 17 residues long. In germline, CDR1 is SGHRS, CDR2 YFSETQ. Written as DNA, the CDR3 is TGCGCCAGCAGCCTGGGTAGTTCTTTGGGAGAGGGGGATACGCAGTATTTT. Its protein product is CASSLGSSLGEGDTQYF.

J is TRBJ2-7 and V is TRBV20-1; D unresolved. The V gene lost 4 bases and the J gene lost 4 bases, with 5 bases spanning the gap. The CDR3 runs to 10 residues. Germline lookup yields CDR1 DFQATT and CDR2 SNEGSKA (reference sequence). This CDR3 is CSATNYEQYF. The DNA for the CDR3 is TGCAGTGCTACGAATTACGAGCAGTACTTC.

The chain uses TRBV11-2 and TRBJ1-1; possible D gene TRBD1, 5 bases. Trimming stripped 1 base from V and 7 bases from J, with 10 bases between. This CDR3 region has 13 residues. Germline V gene data show CDR1 as SGHAT and CDR2 as FQNNGV. The CDR3 protein is CASSLVRVHEAFF. CDR3 DNA: TGTGCCAGCAGCTTAGTCAGGGTACATGAAGCTTTCTTT.

This chain uses TRBV28 with TRBJ2-4; tentatively, D is TRBD1 or TRBD2 (5 bases each). V was pared by 2 bases and J by 11 bases, with 13 bases between. CDR3 length: 13 residues. The germline gives CDR1 MDHEN, CDR2 SYDVKM. Written as DNA, the CDR3 is TGTGCCAGCAGTTTAGCCTCAGGGACCTTTCAGTACTTC. Translation gives CASSLASGTFQYF.

CDR3 amino acids: CASSPPGRGGEKLFF. Here the CDR3 DNA reads TGTGCCAGCAGCCCACCGGGTAGGGGGGGTGAAAAACTGTTTTTT. This chain joins TRBV7-9 and TRBJ1-4, with D perhaps matching TRBD1 (6 bases). The ends were cut back, 5 bases at V and 7 bases at J, with 17 bases in the middle. The CDR3 is 15 amino acids. The V gene's germline CDR1 is SEHNR and CDR2 FQNEAQ (reference sequence). Complete variable domain (other parts from reference TRBV7-9 and TRBJ1-4): DTGVSQNPRHKITKRGQNVTFRCDPISEHNRLYWYRQTLGQGPEFLTYFQNEAQLEKSRLLSDRFSAERPKGSFSTLEIQRTEQGDSAMYLCASSPPGRGGEKLFFGSGTQLSVL.

The chain recombines TRBV11-1 with TRBJ1-2; 7 positions agree with TRBD1. The V gene end was trimmed by 10 bases and the J gene end by 7 bases; junction bases not matched to a gene: 9. The V gene's germline CDR1 is SGHAT and CDR2 FQDESV (reference sequence). CDR3 length: 12 residues. The CDR3 loop reads CAIPGKGAGYTF. The CDR3, as DNA: TGTGCCATCCCCGGGAAGGGGGCTGGCTACACCTTC. Combining the CDR3 with reference TRBV11-1 and TRBJ1-2 gives the whole variable domain EAEVAQSPRYKITEKSQAVAFWCDPISGHATLYWYRQILGQGPELLVQFQDESVVDDSQLPKDRFSAERLKGVDSTLKIQPAELGDSAMYLCAIPGKGAGYTFGSGTRLTVV.

The V gene is TRBV19, the J gene TRBJ1-4, with 8 bases aligning to TRBD1. The CDR3 extends over 16 amino acids. The ends lost 6 bases at V and 7 bases at J; junction bases unmatched: 13. Germline-derived CDR1 and CDR2 are LNHDA and SQIVND (reference sequence). CDR3 nucleotide sequence: TGTGCCAGTAGCCCAATAACAGGCAGGGGGCCTGAAAAACTGTTTTTT. Encoded protein: CASSPITGRGPEKLFF.

CDR3 amino acids: CAWSHGGTGNYNEQFF. The CDR3 region has the DNA TGTGCCTGGAGTCATGGGGGCACAGGGAACTACAATGAGCAGTTCTTC. The chain couples TRBV30 to TRBJ2-1; tentative D call: TRBD1 (6 bases). V lost 2 bases, J lost 3 bases, and 17 bases lay in between. This CDR3 spans 16 amino acids. Germline CDR1 GTSNPN, CDR2 SVGIG (reference sequence).

The chain is built from TRBV6-1 and TRBJ2-7; D is tentatively TRBD1 or TRBD2 (5 bases each). Germline V gene data show CDR1 as MNHNS and CDR2 as SASEGT. The CDR3 is 15 amino acids. Trimming took 5 bases from V and 2 from J, leaving 16 bases between them. CDR3: CASSPPGTKPYEQYF. CDR3 in DNA: TGTGCCAGCAGTCCACCTGGGACCAAGCCCTACGAGCAGTACTTC.

For this clone: Because the CDR3's place on the DNA is in doubt, the DNA is left out and the CDR3 is given as listed by TCRdb. The CDR3: CASSSSDRGNFRGYTF. The chain combines TRBV6-6 with TRBJ1-2; the D segment call TRBD1 is taken from the table without a DNA check. Germline V lookup: CDR1 MNHNY, CDR2 SVGAGI (reference sequence). The CDR3 totals 16 residues, both ends included.

V and J are TRBV19 and TRBJ1-4; a weak D match, TRBD1 (5 bases). Germline values: CDR1 LNHDA, CDR2 SQIVND (reference sequence). The ends were cut back, 8 bases at V and 2 bases at J, with 9 bases in the middle. The CDR3 runs to 13 residues. The CDR3 sequence is CASAGATNEKLFF. The CDR3 DNA reads TGTGCCAGTGCTGGGGCGACTAATGAAAAACTGTTTTTT.

V usage is TRBV6-5 and J usage is TRBJ1-2, with 8 bases aligning to TRBD1. The germline V gene has CDR1 MNHEY and CDR2 SVGAGI. J lost 8 bases, V lost 5 bases, and 10 bases had no gene match. The length of the CDR3 is 14 residues. CDR3 DNA sequence: TGTGCCAGCAGTACCCTCGACAGGGGTGGAGGCTACACCTTC. This codes for CASSTLDRGGGYTF.

The chain uses TRBV5-6 and TRBJ2-7, with D perhaps matching TRBD1 (5 bases). Germline lookup yields CDR1 SGHDT and CDR2 YYEEEE. The CDR3 is 15 residues long. V shed 3 bases and J shed 3 bases, with 16 bases lying between them. CDR3 coding DNA: TGTGCCAGCAGCTCCCGCCGGGCAGGGTTCTACGAGCAGTACTTC. Its protein product is CASSSRRAGFYEQYF.

The J gene is TRBJ1-4, the V gene TRBV6-5; maybe TRBD1 (5 bases). Germline loops: CDR1 MNHEY, CDR2 SVGAGI. Trimming left V 5 bases short and J 3 bases short, with 10 bases between. The length of the CDR3 is 14 residues. The CDR3 DNA sequence: TGTGCCAGCAGTGCGGTGGGGCCTAATGAAAAACTGTTTTTT. As protein: CASSAVGPNEKLFF.

The J gene is TRBJ2-4, the V gene TRBV7-2; 8 nucleotides agree with TRBD1. The CDR3 has 14 residues. After removal of 3 bases from V and 7 bases from J, the junction contained 5 bases not matched to a gene. The germline V gene encodes CDR1 SGHTA and CDR2 FQGNSA. The CDR3 sequence: CASSLQGARNIQYF. In DNA, the CDR3 is TGTGCCAGCAGCTTGCAGGGGGCTCGGAACATTCAGTACTTC.

V is TRBV15 and J is TRBJ2-7; tentative D call: TRBD2 (5 bases). V was trimmed by 3 bases and J by 0 bases, leaving 9 bases between them. The germline CDR1 and CDR2 sequences are LNHNV and YYDKDF (reference sequence). The CDR3 extends over 14 amino acids. The CDR3 DNA reads as TGTGCCACCAGCAGGGAGGCTTTCTCCTACGAGCAGTACTTC. This codes for CATSREAFSYEQYF.

This chain connects TRBV6-1 to TRBJ1-1; weak D call: TRBD1 (6 bases). This CDR3 is 13 amino acids long. Germline CDR1 reads MNHNS; CDR2 reads SASEGT. The V and J ends lost 6 bases and 8 bases respectively, with 16 bases between them. The CDR3 bases are TGTGCCAGCAGGGACCCCACAGGGACGGAAGCTTTCTTT. Translating gives CASRDPTGTEAFF.

The V and J genes are TRBV19 and TRBJ1-5; D is uncertain. V dropped 6 bases and J dropped 5 bases, with 11 bases sitting between them. This CDR3 contains 13 residues. Germline V gene sequence: CDR1 LNHDA, CDR2 SQIVND (reference sequence). DNA of the CDR3: TGTGCCAGTAGAGTACAACCGCATCAGCCCCAGCATTTT. It codes for CASRVQPHQPQHF.

This chain links TRBV6-5 with TRBJ1-5; the match to TRBD1 covers 7 bases. Trimming took 6 bases from V and 5 from J; bases not matched to a gene: 10. CDR3 length: 15 residues. Looked up from germline, CDR1 is MNHEY and CDR2 is SVGAGI. The CDR3: CASSRGGQGDQPQHF. CDR3 nucleotides: TGTGCCAGCAGCCGAGGGGGGCAGGGGGATCAGCCCCAGCATTTT.